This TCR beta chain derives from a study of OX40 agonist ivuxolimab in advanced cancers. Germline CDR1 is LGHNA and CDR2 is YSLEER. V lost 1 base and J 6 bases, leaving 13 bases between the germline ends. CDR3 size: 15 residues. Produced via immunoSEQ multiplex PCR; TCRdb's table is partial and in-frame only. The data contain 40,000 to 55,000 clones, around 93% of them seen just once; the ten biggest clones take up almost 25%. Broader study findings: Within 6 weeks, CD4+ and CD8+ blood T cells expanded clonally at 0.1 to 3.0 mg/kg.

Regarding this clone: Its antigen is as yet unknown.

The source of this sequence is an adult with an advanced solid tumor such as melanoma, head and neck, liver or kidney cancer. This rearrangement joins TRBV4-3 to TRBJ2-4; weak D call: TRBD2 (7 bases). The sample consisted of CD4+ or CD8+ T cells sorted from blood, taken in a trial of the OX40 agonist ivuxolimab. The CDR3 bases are TGCGCCAGCAGCCAAGGGGGGGGGCGAGGAAACATTCAGTACTTC. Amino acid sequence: CASSQGGGRGNIQYF.